These T cell receptor beta chains were read from a single sample in a study of Ad26.COV2.S vaccination and SARS-CoV-2 variants. The data were produced by immunoSEQ multiplex PCR, yet TCRdb's version contains in-frame clones alone and is incomplete. Among hundreds of thousands of clones listed, approximately 84% were seen once. The material sequenced was peripheral blood, taken in a trial of Ad26.COV2.S vaccine versus placebo. The receptors here all came from a person aged 18 to 65 who received the Ad26.COV2.S COVID-19 vaccine or a placebo. Each CDR3 is given with its conserved first and last residue. The D gene is left open where the match is weak. The size of a clone is reported for some rows only, either as once, few or many, or as a class for expanded clones.

CDR3 | DNA | V | D | size | J
CASGPDRQISYEQYF | TGTGCCAGCGGGCCGGACAGACAGATCTCCTACGAGCAGTACTTC | TRBV7-9 | - | - | TRBJ2-7
CASSTVTSENTGELFF | TGTGCCAGCAGCACGGTGACTAGCGAGAACACCGGGGAGCTGTTTTTT | TRBV5-4 | TRBD2 | - | TRBJ2-2
CASSVVGGEQYF | TGTGCCAGCAGCGTAGTTGGTGGCGAGCAGTACTTC | TRBV9 | - | - | TRBJ2-7
CATSAAHHQPQHF | TGTGCCACCAGTGCAGCTCATCATCAGCCCCAGCATTTT | TRBV24-1 | - | once | TRBJ1-5
CASSQRARGANVLTF | TGTGCCAGCAGCCAGAGGGCCCGCGGGGCCAACGTCCTGACTTTC | TRBV14 | - | - | TRBJ2-6
CASSYQAGLSSYEQYF | TGTGCCAGCAGTTACCAGGCAGGACTTTCTTCCTACGAGCAGTACTTC | TRBV6-5 | - | - | TRBJ2-7
CASSDLVVSEQYF | TGCGCCAGCAGTGATTTAGTCGTCTCCGAGCAGTACTTC | TRBV10-1 | - | few | TRBJ2-7
CASSFFPGGDTGELFF | TGCGCCAGCAGCTTCTTTCCGGGAGGGGATACCGGGGAGCTGTTTTTT | TRBV5-1 | TRBD2 | - | TRBJ2-2
CASTGQGYEQYF | TGTGCCAGCACCGGACAGGGCTACGAGCAGTACTTC | TRBV2 | TRBD1 | - | TRBJ2-7
CASRPETEFNTEAFF | TGTGCCAGCAGGCCCGAGACAGAATTCAACACTGAAGCTTTCTTT | TRBV6-5 | - | few | TRBJ1-1
CASSRLVAGGETQYF | TGTGCCAGCAGTAGACTAGTGGCAGGGGGAGAGACCCAGTACTTC | TRBV6-5 | - | - | TRBJ2-5
CASGQGPEAFF | TGCGCCAGCGGCCAGGGGCCGGAAGCTTTCTTT | TRBV5-1 | - | - | TRBJ1-1
CASSIRSALGNQPQHF | TGTGCCAGTAGTATTCGTTCGGCGTTGGGCAATCAGCCCCAGCATTTT | TRBV19 | - | - | TRBJ1-5
CASSQDPSGAGGELFF | TGCGCCAGCAGCCAAGATCCTAGCGGGGCGGGCGGGGAGCTGTTTTTT | TRBV4-3 | TRBD2 | few | TRBJ2-2
CATSDLSDGNTIYF | TGTGCCACCAGTGATTTGTCGGACGGAAACACCATATATTTT | TRBV24-1 | - | - | TRBJ1-3
CASSQVQGHEQYF | TGCGCCAGCAGCCAAGTTCAGGGCCACGAGCAGTACTTC | TRBV4-3 | - | few | TRBJ2-7
CASSLQPGNTIYF | TGTGCCAGCAGTTTGCAGCCAGGAAACACCATATATTTT | TRBV12-3/TRBV12-4 | - | - | TRBJ1-3
CAWQGATEAFF | TGTGCCTGGCAGGGGGCCACTGAAGCTTTCTTT | TRBV30 | TRBD1 | few | TRBJ1-1
CASSSRLIGYNEQFF | TGTGCCAGCAGCTCTAGACTGATAGGGTATAATGAGCAGTTCTTC | TRBV11-2 | - | - | TRBJ2-1
CASSLRPQETQYF | TGCGCCAGCAGCTTAAGACCTCAAGAGACCCAGTACTTC | TRBV5-1 | - | - | TRBJ2-5
CASSAGWDNSPLHF | TGTGCCAGCAGTGCCGGGTGGGATAATTCACCCCTCCACTTT | TRBV25-1 | - | - | TRBJ1-6
CASRLLAGNEQFF | TGTGCCAGCAGATTGCTAGCGGGCAATGAGCAGTTCTTC | TRBV3-1/TRBV3-2 | TRBD2 | - | TRBJ2-1
CASSLNRGMNTEAFF | TGCGCCAGCAGCTTAAACAGGGGTATGAACACTGAAGCTTTCTTT | TRBV5-1 | TRBD1 | - | TRBJ1-1
CASSPNPGTSGRDSYEQYF | TGTGCCAGCAGTCCAAACCCCGGGACTAGCGGGAGAGACTCCTACGAGCAGTACTTC | TRBV27 | TRBD2 | once | TRBJ2-7
CASSEPRGPKETQYF | TGTGCCAGCAGCGAACCTAGGGGGCCGAAAGAGACCCAGTACTTC | TRBV25-1 | TRBD1 | - | TRBJ2-5
CASSLSVQGEQYF | TGCGCCAGCAGCTTATCCGTCCAGGGAGAGCAGTACTTC | TRBV5-1 | - | - | TRBJ2-7
CASSLQGVDTQYF | TGTGCCAGCAGCTTACAGGGGGTAGATACGCAGTATTTT | TRBV7-2 | TRBD1 | - | TRBJ2-3
CASSVTGQGNEQYF | TGTGCCAGCAGCGTAACCGGACAGGGGAACGAGCAGTACTTC | TRBV9 | TRBD1 | - | TRBJ2-7
CSGGKIAGNYNEQFF | TGCAGCGGGGGAAAGATAGCGGGAAATTACAATGAGCAGTTCTTC | TRBV29-1 | TRBD2 | - | TRBJ2-1
CASSFHGIYEQYF | TGCGCCAGCAGCTTCCACGGCATCTACGAGCAGTACTTC | TRBV5-1 | - | - | TRBJ2-7
CASSTRTALSYEQYF | TGTGCCAGCAGTACAAGGACAGCCTTGAGCTACGAGCAGTACTTC | TRBV6-2/TRBV6-3 | - | - | TRBJ2-7
CASSTGQIGEKLFF | TGTGCCAGCAGTACAGGGCAAATCGGGGAAAAACTGTTTTTT | TRBV28 | - | - | TRBJ1-4
CASSFIDSPEKLFF | TGTGCCAGCAGTTTCATCGACAGCCCCGAAAAACTGTTTTTT | TRBV6-5 | - | - | TRBJ1-4
CASITGGAPAAGELFF | TGTGCCAGCATTACAGGGGGGGCCCCAGCGGCCGGGGAGCTGTTTTTT | TRBV28 | - | few | TRBJ2-2
CASSLTGWNTEAFF | TGTGCCAGCAGCTTGACAGGGTGGAACACTGAAGCTTTCTTT | TRBV7-2 | TRBD1 | once | TRBJ1-1
CASSTYTEAFF | TGTGCCAGCAGTACCTACACTGAAGCTTTCTTT | TRBV27 | - | - | TRBJ1-1
CASSQDPGARNEQFF | TGTGCCAGCAGCCAAGATCCGGGGGCGAGAAATGAGCAGTTCTTC | TRBV14 | - | once | TRBJ2-1
CASSQDFASDQYF | TGCGCCAGCAGCCAAGATTTCGCCTCAGACCAGTATTTT | TRBV4-3 | - | - | TRBJ2-3
CASSVDRDPSYEQYF | TGTGCCAGCTCCGTAGACAGGGACCCCTCCTACGAGCAGTACTTC | TRBV18 | TRBD1 | few | TRBJ2-7
CSASSSSTDTQYF | TGCAGTGCTAGTTCTAGCAGCACAGATACGCAGTATTTT | TRBV20-1 | - | - | TRBJ2-3
CASSQDGTGYYEQYF | TGCGCCAGCAGCCAAGATGGTACAGGATACTACGAGCAGTACTTC | TRBV4-1 | - | - | TRBJ2-7
CATSMTGSYEQYF | TGTGCCACCAGCATGACAGGGTCATACGAGCAGTACTTC | TRBV15 | TRBD1 | - | TRBJ2-7
CASSTGLTTYTDTQYF | TGCGCCAGCAGCACGGGACTCACAACCTACACAGATACGCAGTATTTT | TRBV5-1 | - | once | TRBJ2-3